The rows below give T cell receptor beta chains drawn from one sample of a study of CD8 T cells in Susac syndrome. TCRdb re-derived calls from the immunoSEQ multiplex PCR reads in MiXCR, one entry per CDR3 protein. The sample holds some 110,000 distinct CDR3 sequences, just over 95% seen once. The sample comprised CD4+ T cells from PBMCs. The receptors originated from a human donor with Susac syndrome. The CDR3 runs from the conserved cysteine through the conserved F or W. D genes are given only for firm matches. Not all rows give a size; the values are once, few, many and, for expanded clones, a class.

J: TRBJ2-1
D: .
size: .
V: TRBV18
DNA: TGTGCCAGCTCACCATGGAATGATGAGCAGTTCTTC
CDR3: CASSPWNDEQFF

J: TRBJ1-4
D: .
size: .
V: TRBV7-9
DNA: TGTGCCAGCAGCTTAGCGGCCAGATCAACTAATGAAAAACTGTTTTTT
CDR3: CASSLAARSTNEKLFF

J: TRBJ2-5
D: TRBD2
size: .
V: TRBV18
DNA: TGTGCCAGCTCACCAGGGACTAGCGGGAGTGAGACCCAGTACTTC
CDR3: CASSPGTSGSETQYF

J: TRBJ2-7
D: .
size: once
V: TRBV5-1
DNA: TGCGCCAGCAGCTTAGTGCAGACTCCCTACGAGCAGTACTTC
CDR3: CASSLVQTPYEQYF

J: TRBJ1-2
D: TRBD1
size: .
V: TRBV5-1
DNA: TGCGCCAGCAGCCTAACACCGACAGGGTTCAACTATGGCTACACCTTC
CDR3: CASSLTPTGFNYGYTF

J: TRBJ2-1
D: TRBD2
size: .
V: TRBV7-9
DNA: TGTGCCAGCAGCTTAGGACTAGCGGGAGAGGACAATGAGCAGTTCTTC
CDR3: CASSLGLAGEDNEQFF

J: TRBJ1-1
D: .
size: .
V: TRBV12-3/TRBV12-4
DNA: TGTGCCAGCAGTTTAAGGACACAAGCAAACACTGAAGCTTTCTTT
CDR3: CASSLRTQANTEAFF

J: TRBJ2-7
D: .
size: .
V: TRBV4-3
DNA: TGCGCCAGCAGCCAAGAGTACAGGGCCACCTCCTACGAGCAGTACTTC
CDR3: CASSQEYRATSYEQYF

J: TRBJ2-1
D: .
size: .
V: TRBV12-5
DNA: TGTGCTAGTGGTTTGGGAGACTACCAGTGGTTCTTC
CDR3: CASGLGDYQWFF

J: TRBJ2-6
D: .
size: .
V: TRBV6-5
DNA: TGTGCCAGCAGTAGTACCGGGAACTCTGGGGCCAACGTCCTGACTTTC
CDR3: CASSSTGNSGANVLTF

J: TRBJ2-1
D: .
size: .
V: TRBV9
DNA: TGTGCCAGCAGCGTCCGGGACCAGAGCAGTCTAATCTTC
CDR3: CASSVRDQSSLIF

J: TRBJ2-7
D: .
size: .
V: TRBV30
DNA: TGTGCCTGGATTAGGGTTGGCGAGCAGTACTTC
CDR3: CAWIRVGEQYF

J: TRBJ1-3
D: .
size: .
V: TRBV29-1
DNA: TGCAGCGTTGAAGGGTGGGGTGGAAACACCATATATTTT
CDR3: CSVEGWGGNTIYF

J: TRBJ1-5
D: .
size: .
V: TRBV24-1
DNA: TGTGCCACCAGTCAGGGGTCCAATCAGCCCCAGCATTTT
CDR3: CATSQGSNQPQHF

J: TRBJ1-5
D: TRBD1
size: once
V: TRBV20-1
DNA: TGCAGTGCTAGAAGTTTAAAGGGGGCGCGAAGCAATCAGCCCCAGCATTTT
CDR3: CSARSLKGARSNQPQHF

J: TRBJ2-5
D: .
size: .
V: TRBV5-1
DNA: TGCGCCAGCAGCTTAGGGGGAGTAGGAGGGAGACAAGAGACCCAGTACTTC
CDR3: CASSLGGVGGRQETQYF

J: TRBJ2-2
D: TRBD2
size: .
V: TRBV5-1
DNA: TGCGCCAGCAGCGGAGGGACTAGCGGGAGCACCGGGGAGCTGTTTTTT
CDR3: CASSGGTSGSTGELFF

J: TRBJ2-1
D: .
size: .
V: TRBV18
DNA: TGTGCCAGCTCACCAGGCCAAGGGGCGGGGAATGAGCAGTTCTTC
CDR3: CASSPGQGAGNEQFF

J: TRBJ1-5
D: .
size: .
V: TRBV21-1
DNA: TGTGCCAGCGAGGTGGGAGGGTACGGACAGCCCCAGCATTTT
CDR3: CASEVGGYGQPQHF